This T cell receptor (beta chain) stems from a study of shared clonotypes between healthy human individuals. Whole-study findings and limits: Tissue TCR repertoires likely differ from these blood-only repertoires.

Naive CD8 cells lacked CD45RO and underwent positive selection for CCR7, leaving out terminally differentiated effector memory CD45RA+ cells. Only Caucasian adults living in Nashville, Tennessee made up the donor group. Details on this clone: Its antigen remains unidentified.

This was a deep-level run. Several immunoSEQ plates received, in even portions, the genomic DNA of each subset. Measured with immunoSEQ multiplex PCR; TCRdb has only the in-frame clones, and not every one. Of about 680,000 clones in the sample, under 95% were seen once. V was shortened by 4 bases and J by 6 bases, with 10 bases between the two germline ends. CDR1 and CDR2 (germline): SGHTA, FQGNSA. This CDR3 contains 13 residues. The source is a young man in good health. The rearrangement joins TRBV7-2 to TRBJ2-1, with D possibly called TRBD1 or TRBD2 (5 bases each). The sample was naive CD8+ T cells sorted from blood. CDR3 residues: CASSSPGTNEQFF. DNA of the CDR3: TGTGCCAGCAGCTCCCCCGGGACCAATGAGCAGTTCTTC.